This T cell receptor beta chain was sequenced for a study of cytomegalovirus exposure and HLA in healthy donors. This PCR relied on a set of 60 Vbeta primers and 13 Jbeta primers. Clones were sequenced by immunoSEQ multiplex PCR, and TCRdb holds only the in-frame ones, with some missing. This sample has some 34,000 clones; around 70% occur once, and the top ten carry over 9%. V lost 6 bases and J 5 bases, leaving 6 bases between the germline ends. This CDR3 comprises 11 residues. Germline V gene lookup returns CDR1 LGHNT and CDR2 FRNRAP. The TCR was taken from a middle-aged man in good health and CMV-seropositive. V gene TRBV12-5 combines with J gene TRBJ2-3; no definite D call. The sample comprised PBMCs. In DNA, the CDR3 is TGTGCTAGTGGCACCAGAGATACGCAGTATTTT. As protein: CASGTRDTQYF.